A single sample gave rise to the 18 T cell receptor beta chains below, sequenced in a study of blood T cell repertoires in COVID-19. Method: immunoSEQ multiplex PCR; TCRdb's copy keeps in-frame clones and lacks some. The data hold just over 150,000 clones, with around 89% observed a single time. The sequencing input was peripheral blood. The receptors originated from a woman between 40 and 50 years old with acute or convalescent COVID-19.

The CDR3 protein is CASSSPHEQETQYF. DNA for the CDR3: TGTGCCAGCAGCTCACCTCATGAGCAAGAGACCCAGTACTTC. The chain couples TRBV5-4 to TRBJ2-5; D is ambiguous. This CDR3 is 14 amino acids long. Germline V gene sequence: CDR1 SGHNT, CDR2 YYREEE (reference sequence). Trimming removed 3 bases at V and 2 bases at J, with 11 bases between.

The chain carries TRBV11-3 and TRBJ2-3; 8 positions match TRBD2. With V trimmed by 2 bases and J by 5 bases, 6 bases remained unmatched. This CDR3 is 15 amino acids long. Germline lookup yields CDR1 SGHNT and CDR2 YENEEA. The CDR3 sequence is CASSLFGRALDTQYF. The CDR3 DNA reads as TGTGCCAGCAGCTTATTCGGGAGGGCCCTAGATACGCAGTATTTT. The full variable domain, in which reference TRBV11-3 and TRBJ2-3 provide the parts outside the CDR3, is EAGVVQSPRYKIIEKKQPVAFWCNPISGHNTLYWYLQNLGQGPELLIRYENEEAVDDSQLPKDRFSAERLKGVDSTLKIQPAELGDSAVYLCASSLFGRALDTQYFGPGTRLTVL.

The chain is built from TRBV11-3 and TRBJ1-1; 7 bases map to TRBD1. In germline, CDR1 is SGHNT, CDR2 YENEEA. This CDR3 contains 15 residues. With V trimmed by 5 bases and J by 2 bases, 8 bases remained unmatched. The chain's CDR3 is CASSARDRRNTEAFF. CDR3 bases: TGTGCCAGCAGCGCCCGGGACAGACGAAACACTGAAGCTTTCTTT.

The chain has TRBV6-1 and TRBJ2-4; D ambiguous. Germline CDR1 and CDR2: MNHNS and SASEGT. V was trimmed by 0 bases and J by 7 bases, leaving 7 bases between them. The CDR3 extends over 13 amino acids. In nucleotides, the CDR3 is TGTGCCAGCAGTGAAGCGCCAGTTAACATTCAGTACTTC. Encoded protein: CASSEAPVNIQYF.

J is TRBJ1-1 and V is TRBV30; 10 bases agree with TRBD1. The CDR3 spans 14 residues. The germline CDR1 and CDR2 sequences are GTSNPN and SVGIG (reference sequence). V shed 3 bases, J shed 5 bases, and the junction held 6 bases outside the gene matches. CDR3 sequence (DNA): TGTGCCTGGAGCTACGACAGGGGGCATACTGAAGCTTTCTTT. Amino acids: CAWSYDRGHTEAFF. The entire variable domain, with the rest obtained from reference TRBV30 and TRBJ1-1, is as follows: SQTIHQWPATLVQPVGSPLSLECTVEGTSNPNLYWYRQAAGRGLQLLFYSVGIGQISSEVPQNLSASRPQDRQFILSSKKLLLSDSGFYLCAWSYDRGHTEAFFGQGTRLTVV.

This chain uses TRBV4-1 with TRBJ1-5; perhaps TRBD1 as D (6 bases). This CDR3 is built from 17 residues. Germline CDR1 reads MGHRA; CDR2 reads YSYEKL. V dropped 0 bases and J dropped 6 bases, with 18 bases sitting between them. The CDR3 region is CASSQDVGGRGSQPQHF. DNA of the CDR3: TGCGCCAGCAGCCAAGATGTGGGGGGGCGCGGAAGTCAGCCCCAGCATTTT.

The chain joins TRBV5-1 to TRBJ2-2, with 8 nucleotides matching TRBD2. This CDR3 is 14 amino acids long. Germline trimming cut 4 bases from V and 4 bases from J; bases unmatched to any gene: 3. In germline, CDR1 is SGHRS, CDR2 YFSETQ. This CDR3 reads CASSPGLATGELFF. The CDR3 DNA reads TGCGCCAGCAGCCCAGGACTAGCCACCGGGGAGCTGTTTTTT.

The rearrangement joins TRBV7-9 to TRBJ1-1; 9 bases fit TRBD1. This CDR3 is 15 amino acids long. Per germline, CDR1 SEHNR and CDR2 FQNEAQ (reference sequence). The J segment lost 3 bases and the V segment lost 5 bases, leaving 7 bases of the junction unmatched. The CDR3 spells CASSPGTGIDTEAFF. CDR3 nucleotide sequence: TGTGCCAGCAGCCCCGGGACAGGGATAGACACTGAAGCTTTCTTT. Full variable domain (missing parts from reference TRBV7-9 and TRBJ1-1): DTGVSQNPRHKITKRGQNVTFRCDPISEHNRLYWYRQTLGQGPEFLTYFQNEAQLEKSRLLSDRFSAERPKGSFSTLEIQRTEQGDSAMYLCASSPGTGIDTEAFFGQGTRLTVV.

J is TRBJ1-1 and V is TRBV5-4; no clear D. The CDR3 contains 14 residues. V lost 2 bases, J lost 4 bases, and 12 bases lay in between. From germline, CDR1 is SGHNT and CDR2 YYREEE (reference sequence). The CDR3 DNA follows: TGTGCCAGCAGCTTAGCTACAGAAGTCACTGAAGCTTTCTTT. As protein: CASSLATEVTEAFF. Variable domain in full (rest from reference TRBV5-4 and TRBJ1-1): ETGVTQSPTHLIKTRGQQVTLRCSSQSGHNTVSWYQQALGQGPQFIFQYYREEENGRGNFPPRFSGLQFPNYSSELNVNALELDDSALYLCASSLATEVTEAFFGQGTRLTVV.

The rearrangement joins TRBV4-1 to TRBJ2-7; 12 nucleotides line up with TRBD1. V lost 4 bases and J lost 2; bases outside the gene matches: 3. The CDR3 is 15 amino acids. Germline CDR1 is MGHRA and CDR2 is YSYEKL. CDR3 coding DNA: TGCGCCAGCAGCCCTGGGACAGGGGGCACCTACGAGCAGTACTTC. Translated, it gives CASSPGTGGTYEQYF.

The J gene is TRBJ2-5, the V gene TRBV7-9, with a possible D match to TRBD1 (6 bases). The length of the CDR3 is 14 residues. The germline CDR1 and CDR2 sequences are SEHNR and FQNEAQ (reference sequence). V gave up 2 bases and J gave up 2 bases, with 9 bases separating them. In DNA form, the CDR3 reads TGTGCCAGCAGCTTAAGGACAGTTCAAGAGACCCAGTACTTC. Translating gives CASSLRTVQETQYF. The complete variable domain, with remaining parts taken from reference TRBV7-9 and TRBJ2-5, reads DTGVSQNPRHKITKRGQNVTFRCDPISEHNRLYWYRQTLGQGPEFLTYFQNEAQLEKSRLLSDRFSAERPKGSFSTLEIQRTEQGDSAMYLCASSLRTVQETQYFGPGTRLLVL.

This sequence joins TRBV6-1 and TRBJ2-4; 8 bases match TRBD1. The J segment lost 8 bases and the V segment lost 2 bases, leaving 8 bases of the junction unmatched. The CDR3 has 15 residues. Germline CDR1 is MNHNS and CDR2 is SASEGT. CDR3 amino acids: CASSEMAVQGDIQYF. In DNA form, the CDR3 reads TGTGCCAGCAGTGAAATGGCGGTACAGGGGGACATTCAGTACTTC.

CDR3 in amino acids: CASRVVYSYEQYF. CDR3 in DNA: TGTGCCAGCCGTGTAGTATACTCCTACGAGCAGTACTTC. This chain uses TRBV28 with TRBJ2-7; no clear D gene. Trimming pared 8 bases from V and 0 bases from J, leaving 11 bases between. The CDR3 loop spans 13 amino acids. Looked up from germline, CDR1 is MDHEN and CDR2 is SYDVKM.

V usage is TRBV30 and J usage is TRBJ1-6; 7 bases fit TRBD1. V trimming: 2 bases; J trimming: 5 bases; junction bases outside the gene matches: 6. From germline, CDR1 is GTSNPN and CDR2 SVGIG (reference sequence). The CDR3 runs to 15 residues. This chain's CDR3 is CAWSRTGTDNSPLHF. CDR3 bases: TGTGCCTGGAGTCGCACCGGGACAGATAATTCACCCCTCCACTTT.

This chain uses TRBV28 with TRBJ2-2; TRBD1 is a possible D gene (5 bases). The germline gives CDR1 MDHEN, CDR2 SYDVKM. The CDR3 has 12 residues. V shed 9 bases and J shed 7 bases, with 12 bases lying between them. The CDR3: CASWGAGGELFF. DNA for the CDR3: TGTGCCAGTTGGGGCGCCGGCGGGGAGCTGTTTTTT.

This chain joins TRBV27 and TRBJ1-5; TRBD1 aligns across 8 bases. The CDR3 extends over 18 amino acids. Germline V CDR1 and CDR2: MNHEY, SMNVEV (reference sequence). The junction had 7 bases not matched to a gene; V was cut back by 0 bases and J by 0 bases. CDR3 amino acids: CASSLSSDRGDSNQPQHF. The CDR3 DNA reads TGTGCCAGCAGTTTATCGTCCGACAGGGGTGATAGCAATCAGCCCCAGCATTTT.

The chain employs TRBV18 and TRBJ2-1; D is unresolved. Per germline, CDR1 KGHSH and CDR2 LQKENI. The CDR3 length is 13 residues. V was cut by 5 bases and J by 6 bases, with 11 bases left in between. DNA for the CDR3: TGTGCCAGCTCAGATCAGGTGCGCAATGAGCAGTTCTTC. This gives the protein CASSDQVRNEQFF. The whole variable domain, filled in from reference TRBV18 and TRBJ2-1, reads NAGVMQNPRHLVRRRGQEARLRCSPMKGHSHVYWYRQLPEEGLKFMVYLQKENIIDESGMPKERFSAEFPKEGPSILRIQQVVRGDSAAYFCASSDQVRNEQFFGPGTRLTVL.

The chain uses TRBV29-1 and TRBJ2-2, with 12 bases matching TRBD2. The length of the CDR3 is 14 residues. Germline CDR1 and CDR2: SQVTM and ANQGSEA. J was trimmed by 6 bases and V by 7 bases; bases with no gene match: 6. The CDR3 here is CSGRTSGVPGELFF. As DNA, the CDR3 is TGCAGCGGGCGGACTAGCGGGGTCCCCGGGGAGCTGTTTTTT.